This entry features one T cell receptor beta chain sequence. The record originates from a study of blood T cell repertoires in COVID-19. Whole-study context: The United States, Italy and Spain were the sources of the acute and convalescent COVID-19 samples. From T cells, B-cell-depleted T cells, or PBMCs came the material, which was cDNA or gDNA.

The germline V gene has CDR1 MNHEY and CDR2 SVGAGI. The CDR3 runs to 15 residues. V was clipped by 8 bases and J by 2 bases, with 15 bases between them. In the authors' methods: Estimated nucleated cell counts came from reference gene primer amplification. Method: immunoSEQ multiplex PCR; TCRdb's copy keeps in-frame clones and lacks some. V and J calls and clone size are as listed in that table; D and trimming were resolved from the DNA. In the table there are approximately 320,000 clones, 65% to 90% of which are singletons. The specimen was peripheral blood. The chain links TRBV6-5 to TRBJ2-2; the D gene is possibly TRBD2 (7 bases). The origin of this receptor is a human donor in a cohort sampled during active COVID-19. CDR3 DNA sequence: TGTGCCAGCGGGAAAGGGGGGGCTAACACCGGGGAGCTGTTTTTT. This sequence encodes CASGKGGANTGELFF.